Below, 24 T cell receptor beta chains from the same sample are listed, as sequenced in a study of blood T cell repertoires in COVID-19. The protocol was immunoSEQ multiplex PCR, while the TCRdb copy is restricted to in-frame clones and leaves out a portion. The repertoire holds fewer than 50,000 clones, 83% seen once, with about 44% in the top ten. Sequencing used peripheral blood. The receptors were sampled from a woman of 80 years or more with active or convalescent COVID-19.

The CDR3 bases are TGTGCCAGCAGCCTGGGACAGGGGTACCAGCCCCAGCATTTT. It encodes CASSLGQGYQPQHF. This chain joins TRBV2 and TRBJ1-5; 10 nucleotides match TRBD1. The trim removed 6 bases at V and 7 bases at J, leaving 6 bases unmatched. The V gene's germline CDR1 is SNHLY and CDR2 FYNNEI. The CDR3 totals 14 residues.

The CDR3 DNA follows: TGTGCCAGCAGTTTAGAAGGGACAGACAATGAAAAACTGTTTTTT. Translated, it gives CASSLEGTDNEKLFF. The rearrangement joins TRBV28 to TRBJ1-4; 7 nucleotides line up with TRBD1. This CDR3 is 15 amino acids long. CDR1 is MDHEN and CDR2 is SYDVKM in the germline V gene. V dropped 2 bases and J dropped 5; count of bases not matched to a gene: 5. The full variable domain, in which reference TRBV28 and TRBJ1-4 provide the parts outside the CDR3, is DVKVTQSSRYLVKRTGEKVFLECVQDMDHENMFWYRQDPGLGLRLIYFSYDVKMKEKGDIPEGYSVSREKKERFSLILESASTNQTSMYLCASSLEGTDNEKLFFGSGTQLSVL.

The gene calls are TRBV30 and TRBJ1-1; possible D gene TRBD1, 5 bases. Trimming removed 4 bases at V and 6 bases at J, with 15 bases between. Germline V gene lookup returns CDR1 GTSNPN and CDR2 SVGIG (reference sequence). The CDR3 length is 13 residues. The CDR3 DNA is TGTGCCTGGAAATCGGGGGGAAGCCCTGAAGCTTTCTTT. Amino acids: CAWKSGGSPEAFF.

The CDR3 loop is CASSSQGAYSGNTIYF. CDR3 DNA sequence: TGTGCCAGCAGTTCACAGGGGGCATACTCTGGAAACACCATATATTTT. The chain combines TRBV2 with TRBJ1-3, with TRBD1 matching 9 bases. V dropped 5 bases and J dropped 0; count of bases not matched to a gene: 5. The CDR3 is 16 amino acids. Germline V gene data show CDR1 as SNHLY and CDR2 as FYNNEI. The full variable domain, its missing parts supplied by reference TRBV2 and TRBJ1-3, is EPEVTQTPSHQVTQMGQEVILRCVPISNHLYFYWYRQILGQKVEFLVSFYNNEISEKSEIFDDQFSVERPDGSNFTLKIRSTKLEDSAMYFCASSSQGAYSGNTIYFGEGSWLTVV.

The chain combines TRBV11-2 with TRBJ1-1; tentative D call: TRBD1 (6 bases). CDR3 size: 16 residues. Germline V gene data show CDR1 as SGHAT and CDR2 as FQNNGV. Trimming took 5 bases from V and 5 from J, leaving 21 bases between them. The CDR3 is CASSIQRGGLGTEAFF. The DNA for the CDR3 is TGTGCCAGCAGCATACAACGGGGGGGGCTGGGGACTGAAGCTTTCTTT. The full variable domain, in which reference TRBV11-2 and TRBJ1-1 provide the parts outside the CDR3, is EAGVAQSPRYKIIEKRQSVAFWCNPISGHATLYWYQQILGQGPKLLIQFQNNGVVDDSQLPKDRFSAERLKGVDSTLKIQPAKLEDSAVYLCASSIQRGGLGTEAFFGQGTRLTVV.

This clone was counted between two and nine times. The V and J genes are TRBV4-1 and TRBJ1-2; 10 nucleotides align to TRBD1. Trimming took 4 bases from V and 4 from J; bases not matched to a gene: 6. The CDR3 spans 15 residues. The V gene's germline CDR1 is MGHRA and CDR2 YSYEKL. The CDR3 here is CASSLDRGPSYGYTF. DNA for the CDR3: TGCGCCAGCAGCCTAGACAGGGGGCCCAGCTATGGCTACACCTTC.

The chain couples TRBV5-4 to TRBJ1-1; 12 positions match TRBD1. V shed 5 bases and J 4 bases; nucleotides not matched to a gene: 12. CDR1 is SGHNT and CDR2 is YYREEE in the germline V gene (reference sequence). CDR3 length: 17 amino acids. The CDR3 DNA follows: TGTGCCAGCAGTCGACCGGGACAGGGGGCCGGGGGCACTGAAGCTTTCTTT. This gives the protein CASSRPGQGAGGTEAFF. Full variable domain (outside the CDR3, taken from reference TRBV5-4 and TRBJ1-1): ETGVTQSPTHLIKTRGQQVTLRCSSQSGHNTVSWYQQALGQGPQFIFQYYREEENGRGNFPPRFSGLQFPNYSSELNVNALELDDSALYLCASSRPGQGAGGTEAFFGQGTRLTVV.

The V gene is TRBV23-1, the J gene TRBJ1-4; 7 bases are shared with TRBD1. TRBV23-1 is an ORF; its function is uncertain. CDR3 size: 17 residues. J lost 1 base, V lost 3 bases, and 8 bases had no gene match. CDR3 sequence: CASSHPTGDLTNEKLFF. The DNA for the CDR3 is TGCGCCAGCAGTCACCCAACAGGGGACTTAACTAATGAAAAACTGTTTTTT.

The CDR3 sequence is CASSSGLADYNEQFF. In DNA form, the CDR3 reads TGTGCCAGCAGCTCGGGACTAGCGGACTACAATGAGCAGTTCTTC. The genes are TRBV7-9 and TRBJ2-1; 11 bases align to TRBD2. CDR1 and CDR2 (germline): SEHNR, FQNEAQ (reference sequence). V dropped 4 bases and J dropped 3; count of bases not matched to a gene: 2. The CDR3 sequence is 15 residues long.

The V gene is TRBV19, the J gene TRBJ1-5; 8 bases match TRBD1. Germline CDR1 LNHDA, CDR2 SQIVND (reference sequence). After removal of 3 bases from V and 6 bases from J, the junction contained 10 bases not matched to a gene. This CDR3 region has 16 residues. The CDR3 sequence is CASSMPGGELAQPQHF. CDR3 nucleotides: TGTGCCAGTAGTATGCCAGGGGGCGAATTGGCTCAGCCCCAGCATTTT.

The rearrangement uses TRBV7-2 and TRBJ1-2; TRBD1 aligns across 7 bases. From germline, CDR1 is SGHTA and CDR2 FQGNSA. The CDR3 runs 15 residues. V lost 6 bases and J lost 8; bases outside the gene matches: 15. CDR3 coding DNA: TGTGCCAGCAGAGCACCCGGGACAGCATCTGGAGGCTACACCTTC. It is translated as CASRAPGTASGGYTF.

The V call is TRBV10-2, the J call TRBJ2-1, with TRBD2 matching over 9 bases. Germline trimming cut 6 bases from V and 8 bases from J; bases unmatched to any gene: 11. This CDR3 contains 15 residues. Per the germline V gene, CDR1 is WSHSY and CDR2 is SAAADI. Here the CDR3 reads CASRKGAGGPDEQFF. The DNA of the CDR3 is TGCGCCAGCAGGAAAGGGGCGGGAGGGCCGGATGAGCAGTTCTTC.

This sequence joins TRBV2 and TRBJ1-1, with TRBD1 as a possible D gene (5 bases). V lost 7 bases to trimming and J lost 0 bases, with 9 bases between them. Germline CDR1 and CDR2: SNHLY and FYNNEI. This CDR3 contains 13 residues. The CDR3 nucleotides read TGTGCCAGCAAAGTCAGGGTGAACACTGAAGCTTTCTTT. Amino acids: CASKVRVNTEAFF. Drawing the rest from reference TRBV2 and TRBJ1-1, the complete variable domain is EPEVTQTPSHQVTQMGQEVILRCVPISNHLYFYWYRQILGQKVEFLVSFYNNEISEKSEIFDDQFSVERPDGSNFTLKIRSTKLEDSAMYFCASKVRVNTEAFFGQGTRLTVV.

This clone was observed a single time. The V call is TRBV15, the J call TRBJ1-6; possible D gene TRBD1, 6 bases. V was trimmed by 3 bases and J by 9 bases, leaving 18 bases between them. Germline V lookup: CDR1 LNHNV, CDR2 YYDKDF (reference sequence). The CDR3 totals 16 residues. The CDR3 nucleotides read TGTGCCACCAGCAGCGCCAACACAGGGTTGGCTTCACCCCTCCACTTT. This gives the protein CATSSANTGLASPLHF.

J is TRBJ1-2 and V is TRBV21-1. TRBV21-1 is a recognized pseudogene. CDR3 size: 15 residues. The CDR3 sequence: CASSKGGTTNYGYTF. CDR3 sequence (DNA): TGTGCCAGCAGCAAAGGCGGTACCACTAACTATGGCTACACCTTC.

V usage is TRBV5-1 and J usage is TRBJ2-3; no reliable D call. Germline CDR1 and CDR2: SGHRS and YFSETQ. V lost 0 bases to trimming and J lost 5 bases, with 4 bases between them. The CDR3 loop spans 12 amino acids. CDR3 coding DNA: TGCGCCAGCAGCTTGGCCCAAGATACGCAGTATTTT. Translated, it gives CASSLAQDTQYF.

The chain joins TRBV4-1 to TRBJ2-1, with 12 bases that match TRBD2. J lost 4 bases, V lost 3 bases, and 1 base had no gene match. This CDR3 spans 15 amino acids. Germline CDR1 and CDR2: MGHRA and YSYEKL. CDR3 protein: CASSQTSGGYNEQFF. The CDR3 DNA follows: TGCGCCAGCAGCCAGACTAGCGGGGGTTACAATGAGCAGTTCTTC.

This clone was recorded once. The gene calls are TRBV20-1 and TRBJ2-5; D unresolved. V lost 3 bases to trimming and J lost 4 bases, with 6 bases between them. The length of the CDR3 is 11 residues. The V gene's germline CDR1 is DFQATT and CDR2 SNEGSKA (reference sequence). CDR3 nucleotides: TGCAGTGCTAGTTTCCGAGAGACCCAGTACTTC. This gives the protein CSASFRETQYF.

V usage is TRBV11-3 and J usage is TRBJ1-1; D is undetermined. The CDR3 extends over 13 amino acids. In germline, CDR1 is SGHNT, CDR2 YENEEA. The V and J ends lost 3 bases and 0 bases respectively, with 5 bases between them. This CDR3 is CASSLGVNTEAFF. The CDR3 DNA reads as TGTGCCAGCAGCTTGGGCGTGAACACTGAAGCTTTCTTT. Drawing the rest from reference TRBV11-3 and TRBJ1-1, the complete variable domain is EAGVVQSPRYKIIEKKQPVAFWCNPISGHNTLYWYLQNLGQGPELLIRYENEEAVDDSQLPKDRFSAERLKGVDSTLKIQPAELGDSAVYLCASSLGVNTEAFFGQGTRLTVV.

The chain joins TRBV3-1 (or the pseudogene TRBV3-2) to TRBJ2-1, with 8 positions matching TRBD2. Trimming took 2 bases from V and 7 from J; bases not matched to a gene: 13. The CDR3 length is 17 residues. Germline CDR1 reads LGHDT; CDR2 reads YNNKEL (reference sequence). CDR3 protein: CASSQILSSGSRNEQFF. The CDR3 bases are TGTGCCAGCAGCCAAATATTATCAAGCGGGAGTAGGAATGAGCAGTTCTTC.

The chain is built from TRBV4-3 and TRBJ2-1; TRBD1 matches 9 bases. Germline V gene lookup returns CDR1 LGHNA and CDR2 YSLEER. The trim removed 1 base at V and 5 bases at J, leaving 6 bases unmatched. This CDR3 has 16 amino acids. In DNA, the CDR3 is TGCGCCAGCAGCCAAGGCGGGACAGGGATTAACAATGAGCAGTTCTTC. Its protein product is CASSQGGTGINNEQFF.

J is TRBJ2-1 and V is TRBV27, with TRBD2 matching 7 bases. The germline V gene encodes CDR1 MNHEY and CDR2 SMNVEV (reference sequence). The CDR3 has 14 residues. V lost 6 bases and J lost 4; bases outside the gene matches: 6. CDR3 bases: TGTGCCAGCAGGGCGGGAGCGGGATACAATGAGCAGTTCTTC. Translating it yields CASRAGAGYNEQFF.

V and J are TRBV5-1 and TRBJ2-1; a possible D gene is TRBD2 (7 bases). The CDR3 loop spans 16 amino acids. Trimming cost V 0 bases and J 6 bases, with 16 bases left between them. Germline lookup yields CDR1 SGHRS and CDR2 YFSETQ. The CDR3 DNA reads TGCGCCAGCAGCTTGGCCTGGGGGGCGGGGGTCAATGAGCAGTTCTTC. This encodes CASSLAWGAGVNEQFF. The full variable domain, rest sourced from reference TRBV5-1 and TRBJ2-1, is KAGVTQTPRYLIKTRGQQVTLSCSPISGHRSVSWYQQTPGQGLQFLFEYFSETQRNKGNFPGRFSGRQFSNSRSEMNVSTLELGDSALYLCASSLAWGAGVNEQFFGPGTRLTVL.

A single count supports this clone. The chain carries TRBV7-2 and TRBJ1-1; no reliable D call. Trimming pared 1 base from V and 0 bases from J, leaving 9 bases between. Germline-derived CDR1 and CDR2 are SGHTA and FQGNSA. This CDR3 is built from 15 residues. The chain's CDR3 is CASSLGLGMNTEAFF. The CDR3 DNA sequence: TGTGCCAGCAGCTTAGGTCTCGGGATGAACACTGAAGCTTTCTTT.